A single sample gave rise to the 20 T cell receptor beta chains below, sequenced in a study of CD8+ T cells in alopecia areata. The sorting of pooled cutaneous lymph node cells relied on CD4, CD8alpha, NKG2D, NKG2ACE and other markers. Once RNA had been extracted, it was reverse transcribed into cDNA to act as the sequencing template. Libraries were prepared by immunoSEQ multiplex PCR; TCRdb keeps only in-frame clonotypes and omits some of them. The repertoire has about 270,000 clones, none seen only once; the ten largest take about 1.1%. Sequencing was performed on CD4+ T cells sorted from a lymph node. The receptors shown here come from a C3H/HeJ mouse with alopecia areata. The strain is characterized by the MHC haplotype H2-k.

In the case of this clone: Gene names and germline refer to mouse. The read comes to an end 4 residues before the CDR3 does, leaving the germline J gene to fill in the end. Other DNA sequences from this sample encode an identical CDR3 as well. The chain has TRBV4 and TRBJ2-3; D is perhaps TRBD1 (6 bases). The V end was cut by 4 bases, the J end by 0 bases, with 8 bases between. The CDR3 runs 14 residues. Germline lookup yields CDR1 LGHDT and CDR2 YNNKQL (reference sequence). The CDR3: CASSLQGSAETLYF. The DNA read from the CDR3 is TGTGCCAGCAGCTTACAGGGAAGTGCAGAA.

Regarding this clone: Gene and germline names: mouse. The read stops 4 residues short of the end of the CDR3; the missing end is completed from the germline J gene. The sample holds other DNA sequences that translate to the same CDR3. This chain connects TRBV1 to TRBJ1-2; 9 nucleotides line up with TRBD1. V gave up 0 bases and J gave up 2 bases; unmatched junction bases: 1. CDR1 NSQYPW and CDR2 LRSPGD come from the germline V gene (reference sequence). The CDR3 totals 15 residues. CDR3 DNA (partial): TGCACCTGCAGTGCAGATACAGGGGGCAACTCC. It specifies CTCSADTGGNS. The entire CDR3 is CTCSADTGGNSDYTF.

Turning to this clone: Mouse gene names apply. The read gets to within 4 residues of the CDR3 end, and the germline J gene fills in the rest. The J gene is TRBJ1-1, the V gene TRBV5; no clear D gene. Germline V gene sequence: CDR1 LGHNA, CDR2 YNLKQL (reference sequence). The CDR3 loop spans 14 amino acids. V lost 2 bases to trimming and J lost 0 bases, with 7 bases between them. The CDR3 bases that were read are TGTGCCAGCAGCCAAACAGATGCAAACACA. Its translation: CASSQTDANT. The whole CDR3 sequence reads CASSQTDANTEVFF.

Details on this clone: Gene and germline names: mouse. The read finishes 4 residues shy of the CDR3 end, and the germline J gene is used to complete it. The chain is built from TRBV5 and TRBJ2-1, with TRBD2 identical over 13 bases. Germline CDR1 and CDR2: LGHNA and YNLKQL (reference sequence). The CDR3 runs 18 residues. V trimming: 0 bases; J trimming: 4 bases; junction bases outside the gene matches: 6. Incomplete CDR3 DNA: TGTGCCAGCAGCCAAGATTCCGGGACTGGGGGGGAATATGCT. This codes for CASSQDSGTGGEYA. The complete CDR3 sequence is CASSQDSGTGGEYAEQFF.

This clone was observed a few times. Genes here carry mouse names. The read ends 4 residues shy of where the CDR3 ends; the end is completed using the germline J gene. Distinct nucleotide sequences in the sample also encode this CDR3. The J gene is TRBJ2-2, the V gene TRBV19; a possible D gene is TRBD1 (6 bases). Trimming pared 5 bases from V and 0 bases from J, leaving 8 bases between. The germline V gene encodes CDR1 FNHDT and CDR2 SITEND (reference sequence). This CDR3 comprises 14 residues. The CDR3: CASRRQANTGQLYF. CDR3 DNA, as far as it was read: TGTGCCAGCAGAAGACAGGCAAACACCGGG.

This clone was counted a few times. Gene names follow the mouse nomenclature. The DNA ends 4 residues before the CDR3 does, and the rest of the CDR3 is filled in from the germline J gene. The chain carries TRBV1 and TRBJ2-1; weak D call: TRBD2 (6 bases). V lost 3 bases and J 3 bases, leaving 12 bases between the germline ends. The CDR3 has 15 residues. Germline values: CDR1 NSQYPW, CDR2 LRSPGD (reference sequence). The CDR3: CTCSARDSFYAEQFF. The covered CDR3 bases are TGCACCTGCAGTGCTAGGGACTCCTTCTATGCT.

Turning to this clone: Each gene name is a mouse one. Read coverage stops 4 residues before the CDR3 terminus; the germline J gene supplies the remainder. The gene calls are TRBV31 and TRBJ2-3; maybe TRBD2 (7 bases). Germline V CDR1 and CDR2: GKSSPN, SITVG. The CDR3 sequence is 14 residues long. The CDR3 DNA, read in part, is TGTGCCTGGAGTCTACGGGGGGCGGGAGAA. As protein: CAWSLRGAGE. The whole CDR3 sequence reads CAWSLRGAGETLYF.

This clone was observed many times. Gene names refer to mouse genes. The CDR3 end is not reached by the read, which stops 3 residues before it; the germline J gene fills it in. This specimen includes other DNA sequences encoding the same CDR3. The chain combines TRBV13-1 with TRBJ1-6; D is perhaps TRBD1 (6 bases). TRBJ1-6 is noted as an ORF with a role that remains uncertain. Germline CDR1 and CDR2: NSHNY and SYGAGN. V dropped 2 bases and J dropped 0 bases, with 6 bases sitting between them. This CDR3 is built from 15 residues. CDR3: CASSEDSSYNSPLYF. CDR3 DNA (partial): TGTGCCAGCAGTGAGGACAGTTCCTATAATTCGCCC.

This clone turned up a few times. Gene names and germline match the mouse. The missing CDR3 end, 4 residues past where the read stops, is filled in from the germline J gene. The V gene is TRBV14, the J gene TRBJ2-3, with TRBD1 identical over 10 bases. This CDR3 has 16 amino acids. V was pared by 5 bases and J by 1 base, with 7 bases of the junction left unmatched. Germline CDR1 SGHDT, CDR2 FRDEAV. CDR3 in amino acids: CASSPGTGVGAETLYF. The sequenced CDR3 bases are TGTGCCAGCAGCCCGGGGACAGGGGTTGGTGCAGAA.

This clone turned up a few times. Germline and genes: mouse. The CDR3 loop reads CASSFPREGNAEQFF. The sequenced CDR3 bases are TGTGCTAGCAGTTTCCCCAGGGAGGGAAATGCT. V usage is TRBV29 and J usage is TRBJ2-1, with D tentatively TRBD1 (5 bases). The read finishes 4 residues shy of the CDR3 end, and the germline J gene is used to complete it. Trimming took 3 bases from V and 5 from J, leaving 14 bases between them. Germline V gene data show CDR1 as MSHET and CDR2 as SYDVDS. CDR3 length equals 15 residues. The full variable domain, completed using reference TRBV29 and TRBJ2-1, is DMKVTQMPRYLIKRMGENVLLECGQDMSHETMYWYRQDPGLGLQLIYISYDVDSNSEGDIPKGYRVSRKKREHFSLILDSAKTNQTSVYFCASSFPREGNAEQFFGPGTRLTVL.

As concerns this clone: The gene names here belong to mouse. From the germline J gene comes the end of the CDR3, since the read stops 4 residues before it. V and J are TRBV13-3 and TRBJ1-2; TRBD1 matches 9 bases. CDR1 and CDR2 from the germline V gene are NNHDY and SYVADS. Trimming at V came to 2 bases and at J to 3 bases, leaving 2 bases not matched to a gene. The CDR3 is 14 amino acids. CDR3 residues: CASSDNRGHSDYTF. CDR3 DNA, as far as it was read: TGTGCCAGCAGTGACAACAGGGGGCACTCC.

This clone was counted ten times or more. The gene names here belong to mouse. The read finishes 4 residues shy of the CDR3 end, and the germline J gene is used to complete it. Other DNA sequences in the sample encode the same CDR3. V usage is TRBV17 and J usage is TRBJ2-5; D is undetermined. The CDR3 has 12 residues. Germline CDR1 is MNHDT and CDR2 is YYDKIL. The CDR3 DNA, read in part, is TGTGCTAGCAGTAGAGTTGGAGAC. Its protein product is CASSRVGD. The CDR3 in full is CASSRVGDTQYF.

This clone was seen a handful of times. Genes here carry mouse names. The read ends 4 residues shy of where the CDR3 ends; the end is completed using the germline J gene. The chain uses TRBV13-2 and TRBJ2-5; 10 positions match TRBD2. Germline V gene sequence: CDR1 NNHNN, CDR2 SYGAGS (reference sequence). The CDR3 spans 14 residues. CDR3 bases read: TGTGCCAGCGCCCCGACTGGGGGGCCCGAC. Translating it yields CASAPTGGPD. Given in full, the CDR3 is CASAPTGGPDTQYF.

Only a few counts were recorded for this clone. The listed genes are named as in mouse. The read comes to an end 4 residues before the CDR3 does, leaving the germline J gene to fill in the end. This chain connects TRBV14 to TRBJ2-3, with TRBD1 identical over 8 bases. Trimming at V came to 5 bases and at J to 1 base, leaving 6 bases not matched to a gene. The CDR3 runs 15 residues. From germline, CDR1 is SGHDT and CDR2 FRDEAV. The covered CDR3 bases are TGTGCCAGCAGGCAGGGGGCCGGGGGTGCAGAA. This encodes CASRQGAGGAE. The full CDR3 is CASRQGAGGAETLYF. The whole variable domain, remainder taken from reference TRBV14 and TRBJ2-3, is EAGVTQSPRYAVLQEGQAVSFWCDPISGHDTLYWYQQPRDQGPQLLVYFRDEAVIDNSQLPSDRFSAVRPKGTNSTLKIQSAKQGDTATYLCASRQGAGGAETLYFGSGTRLTVL.

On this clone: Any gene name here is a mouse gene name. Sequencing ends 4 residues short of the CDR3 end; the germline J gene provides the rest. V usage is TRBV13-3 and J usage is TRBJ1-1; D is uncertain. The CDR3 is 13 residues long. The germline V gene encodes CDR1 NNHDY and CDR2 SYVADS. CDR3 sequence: CASSDARRREVFF. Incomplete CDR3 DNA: TGTGCCAGCAGTGATGCCAGGAGGAGA.

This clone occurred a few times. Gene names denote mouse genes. The covered CDR3 bases are TGTGCCAGCGGGACAGGGGGAGAC. Amino acid sequence: CASGTGGD. The complete CDR3 protein is CASGTGGDTQYF. The chain carries TRBV12-1 and TRBJ2-5; 11 nucleotides line up with TRBD1. From the germline J gene comes the end of the CDR3, since the read stops 4 residues before it. The germline CDR1 and CDR2 sequences are SGHSN and HYEKVE. This CDR3 is 12 amino acids long.

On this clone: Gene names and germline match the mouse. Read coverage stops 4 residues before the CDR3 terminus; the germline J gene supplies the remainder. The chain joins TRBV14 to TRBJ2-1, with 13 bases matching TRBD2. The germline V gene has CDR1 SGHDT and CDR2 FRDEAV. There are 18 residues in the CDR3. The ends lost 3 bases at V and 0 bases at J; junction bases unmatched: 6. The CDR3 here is CASSSGTGGVHNYAEQFF. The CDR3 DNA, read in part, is TGTGCCAGCAGTTCCGGGACTGGGGGGGTCCATAACTATGCT.

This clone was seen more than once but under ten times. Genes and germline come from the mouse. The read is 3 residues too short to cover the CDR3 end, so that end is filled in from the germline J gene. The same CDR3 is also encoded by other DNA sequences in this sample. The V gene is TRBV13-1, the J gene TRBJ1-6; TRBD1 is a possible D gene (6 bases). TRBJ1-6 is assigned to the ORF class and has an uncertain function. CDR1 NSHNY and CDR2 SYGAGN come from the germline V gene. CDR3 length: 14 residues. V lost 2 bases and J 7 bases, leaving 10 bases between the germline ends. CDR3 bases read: TGTGCCAGCAGTGACGCGGGACAAAATTCGCCC. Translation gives CASSDAGQNSP. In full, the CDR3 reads CASSDAGQNSPLYF.

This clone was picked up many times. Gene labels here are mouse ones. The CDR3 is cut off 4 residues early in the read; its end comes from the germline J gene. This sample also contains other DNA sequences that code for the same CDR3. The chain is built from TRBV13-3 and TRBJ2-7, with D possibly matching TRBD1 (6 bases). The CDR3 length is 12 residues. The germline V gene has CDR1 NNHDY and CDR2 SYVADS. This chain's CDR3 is CASSDDRDEQYF. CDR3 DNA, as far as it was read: TGTGCCAGCAGTGATGACAGGGAT.

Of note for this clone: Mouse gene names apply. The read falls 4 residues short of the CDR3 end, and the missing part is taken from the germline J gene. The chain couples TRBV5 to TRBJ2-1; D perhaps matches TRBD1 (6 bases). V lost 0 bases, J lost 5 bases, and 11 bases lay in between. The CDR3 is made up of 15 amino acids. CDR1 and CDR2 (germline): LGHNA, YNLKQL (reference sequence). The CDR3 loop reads CASSQDRHRDAEQFF. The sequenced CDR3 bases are TGTGCCAGCAGCCAAGATCGGCACAGGGATGCT.